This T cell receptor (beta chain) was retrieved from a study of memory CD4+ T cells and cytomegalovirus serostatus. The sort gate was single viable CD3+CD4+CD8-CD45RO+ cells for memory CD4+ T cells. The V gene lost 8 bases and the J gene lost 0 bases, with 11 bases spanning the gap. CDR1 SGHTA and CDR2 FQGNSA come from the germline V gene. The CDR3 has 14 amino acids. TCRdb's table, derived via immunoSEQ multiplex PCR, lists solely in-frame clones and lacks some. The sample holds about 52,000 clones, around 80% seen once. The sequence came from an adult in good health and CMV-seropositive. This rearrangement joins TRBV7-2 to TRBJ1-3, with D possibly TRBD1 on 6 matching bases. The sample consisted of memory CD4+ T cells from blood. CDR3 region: CASQGPASGNTIYF. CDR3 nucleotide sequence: TGTGCCAGCCAGGGGCCGGCCTCTGGAAACACCATATATTTT.